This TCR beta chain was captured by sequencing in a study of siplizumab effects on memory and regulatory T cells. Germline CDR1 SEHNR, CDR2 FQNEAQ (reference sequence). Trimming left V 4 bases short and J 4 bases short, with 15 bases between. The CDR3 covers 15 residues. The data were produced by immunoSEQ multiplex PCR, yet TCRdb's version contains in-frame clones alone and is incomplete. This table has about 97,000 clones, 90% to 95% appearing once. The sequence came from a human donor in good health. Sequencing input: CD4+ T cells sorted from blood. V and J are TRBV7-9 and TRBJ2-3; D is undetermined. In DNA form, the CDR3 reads TGTGCCAGCAGCTCTGGAGCAGGTTGGGCAGATACGCAGTATTTT. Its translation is CASSSGAGWADTQYF. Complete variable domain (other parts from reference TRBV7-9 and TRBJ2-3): DTGVSQNPRHKITKRGQNVTFRCDPISEHNRLYWYRQTLGQGPEFLTYFQNEAQLEKSRLLSDRFSAERPKGSFSTLEIQRTEQGDSAMYLCASSSGAGWADTQYFGPGTRLTVL.